The T cell receptor (beta chain) described here comes from a study of cytomegalovirus exposure and HLA in healthy donors. Background on the study: In a previous analysis, about 100 million unique TCR beta sequences were found from some 180 million T cells.

Study results and caveats: The number of N-insertions in an Asian-associated ancestry cluster was reportedly below the approximately 700-donor mean in a later analysis. TCR beta sequences reportedly predicted most subjects' HLA-A and HLA-B alleles accurately. Several top significant clusters appeared, in a later analysis, to be linked to common viral pathogens.

PCR primers comprised 60 Vbeta and 13 Jbeta primers. Sequenced by immunoSEQ multiplex PCR; TCRdb stores in-frame clones only, minus some. The table records about 160,000 clones, 80% to 85% of them present only once. As to this clone: Its target is not known.

The junction had 3 bases not matched to a gene; V was cut back by 5 bases and J by 8 bases. CDR1 and CDR2 (germline): GTSNPN, SVGIG (reference sequence). This CDR3 comprises 13 residues. The rearrangement links TRBV30 to TRBJ2-1, with 13 bases identical to TRBD2. Material for sequencing was PBMCs. The clonotype comes from a male donor in good health and CMV-seropositive. The CDR3 sequence is CAWGGLAGDEQFF. CDR3 bases: TGTGCCTGGGGTGGACTAGCGGGGGATGAGCAGTTCTTC.